A single sample gave rise to the 9 T cell receptor beta chains below, sequenced in a study of regulatory T cells in long-lasting Graves disease. The sample's time point: newly diagnosed GD, antithyroid drugs for less than 3 months. PBMC-derived RNA was used for the TCR library. In building TCR beta libraries, iRepertoire HTBI primers were used together with Arm-PCR of CDR3 regions. One entry per CDR3 protein results from TCRdb running MiXCR on the multiplex PCR reads. The profile covers 400,000 to 500,000 distinct CDR3 sequences, with about 15% appearing a single time and around a quarter taken by the ten largest. The data were also submitted as part of a second study, on T cells in Graves' hyperthyroidism and ophthalmopathy.

The starting material was peripheral blood mononuclear cells (PBMCs), obtained at new diagnosis, from a patient treated with antithyroid drugs. These receptor sequences come from a woman under 30 with Graves disease.

The chain links TRBV20-1 to TRBJ2-7; no definite D call. Germline V lookup: CDR1 DFQATT, CDR2 SNEGSKA (reference sequence). The V end lost 0 bases, the J end lost 3 bases, and 6 bases lay between the germline ends. The CDR3 has 12 residues. CDR3 nucleotides: TGCAGTGCTAGAGATTTTAGCTACGAGCAGTACTTC. The encoded protein is CSARDFSYEQYF.

The table lists this clonotype with a few counts. This chain uses TRBV5-6 with TRBJ2-7; 7 nucleotides match TRBD1. The ends lost 2 bases at V and 5 bases at J; junction bases unmatched: 7. CDR3 length equals 14 residues. The germline gives CDR1 SGHDT, CDR2 YYEEEE. Here the CDR3 DNA reads TGTGCCAGCAGCTTACCTCAGGGGGTCCACGAGCAGTACTTC. Encoded protein: CASSLPQGVHEQYF. Together with reference TRBV5-6 and TRBJ2-7, the CDR3 gives the full variable domain: DAGVTQSPTHLIKTRGQQVTLRCSPKSGHDTVSWYQQALGQGPQFIFQYYEEEERQRGNFPDRFSGHQFPNYSSELNVNALLLGDSALYLCASSLPQGVHEQYFGPGTRLTVT.

This chain links TRBV6-1 with TRBJ2-1; D is undetermined. CDR3 size: 15 residues. Trimming shortened V by 8 bases and J by 6 bases, and 20 bases separated the two germline ends. The germline gives CDR1 MNHNS, CDR2 SASEGT. This CDR3 reads CASRDETTFGNEQFF. CDR3 nucleotide sequence: TGTGCCAGCCGAGATGAGACCACCTTTGGCAATGAGCAGTTCTTC.

Regarding this clonotype: A much larger clone differs from this one at a single base, so this may be a read error. The V call is TRBV11-2, the J call TRBJ2-5, with 11 positions matching TRBD2. Germline-derived CDR1 and CDR2 are SGHAT and FQNNGV. V shed 9 bases, J shed 1 base, and the junction held 13 bases outside the gene matches. The CDR3 covers 17 residues. In DNA form, the CDR3 reads TGTGCCAGAAGCCCATCGGGGACTAGCGGAATCCAAGAGACCCAGTACTTC. Translation gives CARSPSGTSGIQETQYF.

CDR3 residues: CASSPLPGQSNTGELFF. In DNA form, the CDR3 reads TGTGCCAGCTCACCTCTTCCGGGACAGTCGAACACCGGGGAGCTGTTTTTT. The genes are TRBV18 and TRBJ2-2; 7 positions match TRBD1. The CDR3 contains 17 residues. The junction had 7 bases not matched to a gene; V was cut back by 3 bases and J by 0 bases. Germline V CDR1 and CDR2: KGHSH, LQKENI.

This clonotype was recorded many times. V and J are TRBV29-1 and TRBJ2-7; tentative D call: TRBD1 (5 bases). Per the germline V gene, CDR1 is SQVTM and CDR2 is ANQGSEA. Trimming cost V 4 bases and J 7 bases, with 14 bases left between them. The CDR3 loop spans 12 amino acids. The CDR3 DNA is TGCAGCGTTGTAGGGGCAGGCGGAGAGCAGTACTTC. It is translated as CSVVGAGGEQYF.

The sample holds a few counts of this clonotype. In nucleotides, the CDR3 is TGTGCCAGCACCCTAAAGACGACCGCAAAGAGGTACAATGAGCAGTTCTTC. It is translated as CASTLKTTAKRYNEQFF. This rearrangement joins TRBV3-1 to TRBJ2-1; D uncertain. The CDR3 contains 17 residues. CDR1 and CDR2 (germline): LGHDT, YNNKEL (reference sequence). The V end was cut by 7 bases, the J end by 4 bases, with 23 bases between.

The chain recombines TRBV19 with TRBJ2-2; 11 bases map to TRBD2. This CDR3 is built from 17 residues. V lost 4 bases and J lost 0; bases outside the gene matches: 4. Germline CDR1 reads LNHDA; CDR2 reads SQIVND (reference sequence). The CDR3 DNA is TGTGCCAGTAGTAGGCTAGCGGGAGGAACGAACACCGGGGAGCTGTTTTTT. Translation gives CASSRLAGGTNTGELFF.

There are a few counts of this clonotype. The chain couples TRBV7-9 to TRBJ2-5; D might be TRBD1 (5 bases). The germline CDR1 and CDR2 sequences are SEHNR and FQNEAQ (reference sequence). This CDR3 comprises 15 residues. V was cut by 2 bases and J by 5 bases, with 15 bases left in between. The CDR3 region is CASSLWGEPRETQYF. Here the CDR3 DNA reads TGTGCCAGCAGCTTATGGGGCGAGCCGCGGGAGACCCAGTACTTC.